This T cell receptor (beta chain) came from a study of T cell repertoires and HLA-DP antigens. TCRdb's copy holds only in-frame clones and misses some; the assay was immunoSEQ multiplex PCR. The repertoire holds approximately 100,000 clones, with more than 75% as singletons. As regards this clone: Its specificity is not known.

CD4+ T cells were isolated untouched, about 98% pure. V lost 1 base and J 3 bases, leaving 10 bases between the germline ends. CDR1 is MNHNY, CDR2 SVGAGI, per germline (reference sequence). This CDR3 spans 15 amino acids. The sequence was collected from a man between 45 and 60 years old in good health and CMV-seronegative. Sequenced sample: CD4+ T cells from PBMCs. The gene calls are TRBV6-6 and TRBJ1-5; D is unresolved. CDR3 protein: CASSYFRTDNQPQHF. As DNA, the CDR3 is TGTGCCAGCAGTTACTTTCGTACAGACAATCAGCCCCAGCATTTT.